The 31 T cell receptor beta chains presented below share a single source sample, sequenced in a study of response to subunit inactivated influenza vaccine. MiXCR, applied by TCRdb to the RT-PCR reads, yields one record per CDR3 protein. Of roughly 790,000 distinct CDR3 sequences in the sample, around 20% were seen once. Sample: PBMCs from blood, taken 5 days after vaccination. These receptor sequences come from a man aged 45-60 years who received an inactivated influenza vaccine.

The V call is TRBV6-5, the J call TRBJ2-1; D may be TRBD1 or TRBD2 (5 bases each). This CDR3 is built from 15 residues. Germline loops: CDR1 MNHEY, CDR2 SVGAGI. V shed 2 bases and J shed 4 bases, with 12 bases lying between them. CDR3: CASSYTRTGYNEQFF. CDR3 coding DNA: TGTGCCAGCAGTTACACTAGAACAGGTTACAATGAGCAGTTCTTC.

This clonotype was seen only once. The J gene is TRBJ2-3, the V gene TRBV25-1; TRBD2 is a possible D gene (5 bases). The CDR3 totals 15 residues. Germline-derived CDR1 and CDR2 are MGHDK and SYGVNS. Deletions cut 3 bases from V and 4 bases from J, with 14 bases between. CDR3 loop: CASSETLSGSDTQYF. The CDR3 nucleotides read TGTGCCAGCAGTGAGACACTCTCGGGATCAGATACGCAGTATTTT.

This clonotype has a handful of counts. The chain combines TRBV5-1 with TRBJ2-7; D gene uncertain. The germline V gene encodes CDR1 SGHRS and CDR2 YFSETQ. Trimming removed 4 bases at V and 0 bases at J, with 14 bases between. The CDR3 is made up of 15 amino acids. The CDR3 spells CASSLVGLSSYEQYF. The CDR3 region has the DNA TGCGCCAGCAGCCTTGTAGGCCTGAGCTCCTACGAGCAGTACTTC.

The table lists this clonotype with a few counts. The chain recombines TRBV12-3 or TRBV12-4 with TRBJ2-5; 7 bases line up with TRBD2. CDR3 length: 13 amino acids. After removal of 5 bases from V and 9 bases from J, the junction contained 9 bases not matched to a gene. As DNA, the CDR3 is TGTGCCAGCAGTCTCAGCGGGGATGGGGCCCAGTACTTC. This gives the protein CASSLSGDGAQYF.

This clonotype was observed a handful of times. The chain has TRBV27 and TRBJ2-1, with D perhaps being TRBD1 or TRBD2 (5 bases each). Germline CDR1 MNHEY, CDR2 SMNVEV (reference sequence). V shed 5 bases and J shed 6 bases, with 11 bases lying between them. The CDR3 loop spans 13 amino acids. The CDR3 loop reads CASSTIGTNEQFF. The CDR3 DNA is TGTGCCAGCAGTACTATCGGGACCAATGAGCAGTTCTTC.

The chain joins TRBV6-5 to TRBJ2-7, with a possible D match to TRBD2 (6 bases). V was cut by 2 bases and J by 3 bases, with 23 bases left in between. CDR1 is MNHEY and CDR2 is SVGAGI in the germline V gene. The CDR3 sequence is 18 residues long. CDR3 nucleotide sequence: TGTGCCAGCAGTTACCAGGGTTCGCGGGGTCTATATCACTACGAGCAGTACTTC. As protein: CASSYQGSRGLYHYEQYF.

A few counts support this clonotype. The rearrangement joins TRBV6-1 to TRBJ2-7; 8 positions match TRBD1. The CDR3 contains 14 residues. CDR1 is MNHNS and CDR2 is SASEGT in the germline V gene. J lost 2 bases, V lost 5 bases, and 5 bases had no gene match. The CDR3 sequence is CASSPTTGAYEQYF. CDR3 in DNA: TGTGCCAGCAGTCCGACGACAGGGGCCTACGAGCAGTACTTC.

This clonotype has ten or more counts. The chain is built from TRBV29-1 and TRBJ1-1; no clear D gene. Trimming took off 1 base at V and 1 base at J, with 13 bases between the two ends. CDR3 length: 15 amino acids. Germline-derived CDR1 and CDR2 are SQVTM and ANQGSEA. As DNA, the CDR3 is TGCAGCGTTGAAGGTACGGTACAGACGAACACTGAAGCTTTCTTT. Translated, it gives CSVEGTVQTNTEAFF.

The sample holds a few counts of this clonotype. This chain links TRBV5-6 with TRBJ2-3; D possibly corresponds to TRBD2 (6 bases). The CDR3 consists of 14 residues. From germline, CDR1 is SGHDT and CDR2 YYEEEE. Trimming stripped 5 bases from V and 7 bases from J, with 17 bases between. The CDR3 here is CASRYAGRPHTQYF. The CDR3 bases are TGTGCCAGCAGGTACGCGGGGCGGCCACATACGCAGTATTTT.

This sequence joins TRBV7-9 and TRBJ1-2, with D perhaps matching TRBD1 (6 bases). Per germline, CDR1 SEHNR and CDR2 FQNEAQ (reference sequence). The CDR3 is 15 amino acids. The V gene lost 3 bases and the J gene lost 2 bases, with 13 bases spanning the gap. The CDR3 loop is CASSFASGENYGYTF. The CDR3 DNA sequence: TGTGCCAGCAGCTTTGCTTCAGGGGAAAACTATGGCTACACCTTC.

V usage is TRBV7-2 and J usage is TRBJ2-3; no clear D. Germline V gene data show CDR1 as SGHTA and CDR2 as FQGNSA. The CDR3 has 15 amino acids. V dropped 2 bases and J dropped 1 base, with 10 bases sitting between them. CDR3 amino acids: CASSLTRVRTDTQYF. The DNA for the CDR3 is TGTGCCAGCAGCTTAACTCGCGTCCGCACAGATACGCAGTATTTT.

This clonotype has a handful of counts. CDR3: CASSLAAQTGELFF. The CDR3 region has the DNA TGCGCCAGCAGCTTGGCCGCACAGACCGGGGAGCTGTTTTTT. This rearrangement joins TRBV5-1 to TRBJ2-2; D is undetermined. Germline CDR1 reads SGHRS; CDR2 reads YFSETQ. There are 14 residues in the CDR3. V was pared by 0 bases and J by 5 bases, with 8 bases between.

This rearrangement joins TRBV12-3 or TRBV12-4 to TRBJ2-1; D gene uncertain. The length of the CDR3 is 14 residues. V lost 2 bases, J lost 14 bases, and 19 bases lay in between. CDR3 residues: CASSLNFKGPQEFF. CDR3 bases: TGTGCCAGCAGTTTAAACTTTAAGGGCCCCCAGGAGTTCTTC.

The V call is TRBV4-2, the J call TRBJ1-4, with 8 nucleotides matching TRBD1. Germline V CDR1 and CDR2: LGHNA, YNFKEQ. Trimming took 0 bases from V and 4 from J; bases not matched to a gene: 4. There are 16 residues in the CDR3. CDR3 sequence: CASSQDRTGSNEKLFF. DNA for the CDR3: TGTGCCAGCAGCCAAGATAGGACAGGGAGTAATGAAAAACTGTTTTTT.

The V and J genes are TRBV20-1 and TRBJ2-5; TRBD1 might be the D (6 bases). Trimming cost V 1 base and J 4 bases, with 19 bases left between them. Germline CDR1 reads DFQATT; CDR2 reads SNEGSKA (reference sequence). The CDR3 length is 16 residues. CDR3 nucleotides: TGCAGTGCTAGAGGGAGAACTCAGGGGCTTCGAGAGACCCAGTACTTC. Protein: CSARGRTQGLRETQYF.

The rearrangement uses TRBV12-3 or TRBV12-4 and TRBJ1-1; no reliable D call. The CDR3 extends over 13 amino acids. The V end lost 4 bases, the J end lost 4 bases, and 10 bases lay between the germline ends. CDR3 region: CASSSREGTEAFF. The CDR3, as DNA: TGTGCCAGCAGTTCAAGGGAGGGCACTGAAGCTTTCTTT.

The chain employs TRBV3-1 and TRBJ1-2; D ambiguous. The germline gives CDR1 LGHDT, CDR2 YNNKEL (reference sequence). With 0 bases removed from V and 4 bases from J, the gap between germline ends came to 9 bases. CDR3 size: 14 residues. The CDR3 DNA follows: TGTGCCAGCAGCCAAGAGTCAAGAGTCTATGGCTACACCTTC. Translation: CASSQESRVYGYTF. Looking up the rest from reference TRBV3-1 and TRBJ1-2 gives the full variable domain: DTAVSQTPKYLVTQMGNDKSIKCEQNLGHDTMYWYKQDSKKFLKIMFSYNNKELIINETVPNRFSPKSPDKAHLNLHINSLELGDSAVYFCASSQESRVYGYTFGSGTRLTVV.

V is TRBV4-3 and J is TRBJ1-5; no definite D call. From germline, CDR1 is LGHNA and CDR2 YSLEER. Trimming pared 0 bases from V and 0 bases from J, leaving 6 bases between. CDR3 length: 15 amino acids. The CDR3 region is CASSQEEYSNQPQHF. The CDR3 region has the DNA TGCGCCAGCAGCCAAGAGGAGTATAGCAATCAGCCCCAGCATTTT.

This clonotype occurred once. V usage is TRBV27 and J usage is TRBJ2-6; tentatively, D is TRBD1 (5 bases). CDR1 and CDR2 (germline): MNHEY, SMNVEV (reference sequence). V was cut by 7 bases and J by 0 bases, with 16 bases left in between. This CDR3 has 17 amino acids. This CDR3 is CASTPQGLPSGANVLTF. CDR3 DNA: TGTGCCAGCACTCCGCAGGGATTACCCTCTGGGGCCAACGTCCTGACTTTC.

This rearrangement joins TRBV11-3 to TRBJ1-1; D is uncertain. The V end was cut by 1 base, the J end by 1 base, with 10 bases between. This CDR3 has 15 residues. From germline, CDR1 is SGHNT and CDR2 YENEEA. The CDR3 reads CASSLGSERNTEAFF. Written as DNA, the CDR3 is TGTGCCAGCAGCTTAGGGTCAGAGAGGAACACTGAAGCTTTCTTT.

This clonotype was recorded at least ten times. This chain joins TRBV12-3 or TRBV12-4 and TRBJ2-1; tentatively, D is TRBD2 (6 bases). The length of the CDR3 is 16 residues. Trimming took off 0 bases at V and 6 bases at J, with 15 bases between the two ends. The CDR3 DNA sequence: TGTGCCAGCAGTTTAGCGCTCTCGCGGGGTCGCAATGAGCAGTTCTTC. Encoded protein: CASSLALSRGRNEQFF.

This clonotype turned up a few times. V usage is TRBV19 and J usage is TRBJ2-3; 7 bases map to TRBD1. V lost 4 bases and J lost 2; bases outside the gene matches: 9. The CDR3 extends over 16 amino acids. Germline loops: CDR1 LNHDA, CDR2 SQIVND (reference sequence). The CDR3 region is CASSTGQVLVTDTQYF. The CDR3, as DNA: TGTGCCAGTAGTACAGGACAGGTCCTGGTCACAGATACGCAGTATTTT.

The chain carries TRBV20-1 and TRBJ1-5; no firm D call. Germline CDR1 DFQATT, CDR2 SNEGSKA (reference sequence). V was cut by 5 bases and J by 0 bases, with 8 bases left in between. The CDR3 sequence is 13 residues long. CDR3: CSASDVSNQPQHF. The CDR3 DNA sequence: TGCAGTGCTTCGGACGTTAGCAATCAGCCCCAGCATTTT.

This chain connects TRBV28 to TRBJ2-7; D gene unclear. Per germline, CDR1 MDHEN and CDR2 SYDVKM. This CDR3 region has 12 residues. V lost 5 bases and J lost 3, with 8 bases in between. The CDR3 loop reads CASSELNYEQYF. Written as DNA, the CDR3 is TGTGCCAGCAGTGAACTAAACTACGAGCAGTACTTC.

This clonotype was counted many times. V usage is TRBV20-1 and J usage is TRBJ2-6, with 8 bases fitting TRBD1. V lost 5 bases, J lost 3 bases, and 3 bases stayed unmatched. The germline gives CDR1 DFQATT, CDR2 SNEGSKA (reference sequence). The CDR3 covers 14 residues. The DNA for the CDR3 is TGCAGTGCTCGACAGGGGTTTGGGGCCAACGTCCTGACTTTC. Protein: CSARQGFGANVLTF.

V gene TRBV20-1 combines with J gene TRBJ2-1; D possibly uses TRBD1 or TRBD2 (5 bases each). Germline CDR1 is DFQATT and CDR2 is SNEGSKA (reference sequence). This CDR3 is built from 17 residues. Trimming removed 1 base at V and 0 bases at J, with 16 bases between. In DNA, the CDR3 is TGCAGTGCTAGAGGTCGGTTGGGGGAGAGCTCCTACAATGAGCAGTTCTTC. It yields the protein CSARGRLGESSYNEQFF.

There are many counts of this clonotype. V is TRBV27 and J is TRBJ2-7, with 7 nucleotides matching TRBD2. This CDR3 is built from 15 residues. With V trimmed by 6 bases and J by 3 bases, 11 bases remained unmatched. The V gene's germline CDR1 is MNHEY and CDR2 SMNVEV (reference sequence). The CDR3 DNA reads TGTGCCAGCAGCAAACCGGGACTAAAATACTACGAGCAGTACTTC. This translates into CASSKPGLKYYEQYF.

This clonotype was counted at least ten times. The chain links TRBV7-2 to TRBJ1-1; no definite D call. Germline V gene data show CDR1 as SGHTA and CDR2 as FQGNSA. Trimming took off 5 bases at V and 1 base at J, with 11 bases between the two ends. This CDR3 spans 14 amino acids. DNA of the CDR3: TGTGCCAGCAGCCCGGGGAGGCAGAACACTGAAGCTTTCTTT. Its protein is CASSPGRQNTEAFF.

The table lists this clonotype with a few counts. This rearrangement joins TRBV13 to TRBJ2-5; the D is unclear. V lost 5 bases, J lost 2 bases, and 9 bases lay in between. The CDR3 has 13 amino acids. The germline V gene encodes CDR1 PRHDT and CDR2 FYEKMQ (reference sequence). This CDR3 reads CASSGRPQETQYF. In DNA form, the CDR3 reads TGTGCCAGCAGCGGACGCCCGCAAGAGACCCAGTACTTC.

The chain uses TRBV29-1 and TRBJ1-2, with TRBD1 matching over 11 bases. The CDR3 sequence is 15 residues long. The germline V gene has CDR1 SQVTM and CDR2 ANQGSEA. V gave up 4 bases and J gave up 5 bases; unmatched junction bases: 9. In DNA form, the CDR3 reads TGCAGCGTTGTGAAACCAGGGACAGGGGGATATGGCTACACCTTC. It is translated as CSVVKPGTGGYGYTF.

This chain uses TRBV5-1 with TRBJ1-2; 9 bases align to TRBD1. Unmatched junction bases numbered 1, after V lost 1 base and J lost 6 bases. The germline V gene encodes CDR1 SGHRS and CDR2 YFSETQ. This CDR3 region has 13 residues. CDR3 protein: CASSLTGGHGYTF. The CDR3 DNA reads TGCGCCAGCAGCTTGACAGGGGGCCATGGCTACACCTTC.